These 20 T cell receptor beta chains originate from one sample sequenced in a study of blood T cell repertoires in COVID-19. Only in-frame clones appear in the TCRdb table, and some are missing; sequencing was by immunoSEQ multiplex PCR. In the table there are 180,000 or so clones, approximately 83% of which are singletons. Input material: peripheral blood. Every receptor here comes from a human donor with active or convalescent COVID-19. The donor label of this sample is uncertain.

The chain carries TRBV12-3 or TRBV12-4 and TRBJ2-7; D is unclear. This CDR3 is built from 13 residues. V was cut by 6 bases and J by 5 bases, with 14 bases left in between. The CDR3: CASRNTESDEQYF. The CDR3 coding sequence is TGTGCCAGCAGAAACACAGAGTCCGACGAGCAGTACTTC.

V and J are TRBV30 and TRBJ1-1, with a weak D call TRBD1 (6 bases). Germline lookup yields CDR1 GTSNPN and CDR2 SVGIG (reference sequence). The V gene lost 6 bases and the J gene lost 1 base, with 21 bases spanning the gap. This CDR3 has 16 residues. The CDR3 region is CACPETAGGANTEAFF. For the CDR3, the DNA is TGTGCCTGCCCGGAGACAGCGGGGGGGGCGAACACTGAAGCTTTCTTT. The entire variable domain, with the rest obtained from reference TRBV30 and TRBJ1-1, is as follows: SQTIHQWPATLVQPVGSPLSLECTVEGTSNPNLYWYRQAAGRGLQLLFYSVGIGQISSEVPQNLSASRPQDRQFILSSKKLLLSDSGFYLCACPETAGGANTEAFFGQGTRLTVV.

The chain joins TRBV19 to TRBJ2-1; 14 nucleotides line up with TRBD2. CDR1 is LNHDA, CDR2 SQIVND, per germline (reference sequence). The V gene end was trimmed by 5 bases and the J gene end by 4 bases; junction bases not matched to a gene: 7. This CDR3 has 17 residues. The CDR3 sequence is CASSGTSGGRGYNEQFF. CDR3 DNA: TGTGCCAGTAGTGGGACTAGCGGGGGCCGAGGTTACAATGAGCAGTTCTTC.

This chain uses TRBV7-2 with TRBJ1-1; no definite D call. Trimming left V 4 bases short and J 8 bases short, with 11 bases between. Germline V gene lookup returns CDR1 SGHTA and CDR2 FQGNSA. This CDR3 comprises 12 residues. CDR3 bases: TGTGCCAGCAGCTCAGTCGGGGTAGAAGCTTTCTTT. This sequence encodes CASSSVGVEAFF.

This chain joins TRBV11-2 and TRBJ2-3, with TRBD2 matching 7 bases. The CDR3 is 15 residues long. The V and J ends lost 2 bases and 1 base, in that order; junction bases with no gene match: 3. Germline V gene lookup returns CDR1 SGHAT and CDR2 FQNNGV. CDR3 protein: CASSLSGGGTDTQYF. The DNA of the CDR3 is TGTGCCAGCAGCTTAAGTGGGGGGGGCACAGATACGCAGTATTTT.

This chain uses TRBV11-2 with TRBJ2-3; TRBD1 aligns across 8 bases. CDR3 size: 15 residues. Unmatched junction bases numbered 2, after V lost 2 bases and J lost 1 base. Germline lookup yields CDR1 SGHAT and CDR2 FQNNGV. The CDR3, as DNA: TGTGCCAGCAGCTTACAGGGGGCGGGCACAGATACGCAGTATTTT. Translation gives CASSLQGAGTDTQYF.

A single count supports this clone. The rearrangement joins TRBV19 to TRBJ2-5; a possible D gene is TRBD2 (6 bases). The CDR3 totals 13 residues. The germline CDR1 and CDR2 sequences are LNHDA and SQIVND (reference sequence). Deletions cut 6 bases from V and 2 bases from J, with 10 bases between. In DNA form, the CDR3 reads TGTGCCAGTAGCTTTAGCGGACAAGAGACCCAGTACTTC. Translation: CASSFSGQETQYF.

V and J are TRBV7-2 and TRBJ2-4; 9 bases map to TRBD1. Trimming at V came to 5 bases and at J to 0 bases, leaving 8 bases not matched to a gene. The CDR3 totals 17 residues. Per germline, CDR1 SGHTA and CDR2 FQGNSA. The CDR3: CASSVVTGGTAKNIQYF. The CDR3 nucleotides read TGTGCCAGCAGCGTCGTCACAGGGGGCACAGCCAAAAACATTCAGTACTTC.

The rearrangement joins TRBV5-3 to TRBJ2-7; 7 bases align to TRBD1. TRBV5-3 is labeled an ORF, and its function is uncertain. The CDR3 runs to 16 residues. Germline trimming cut 3 bases from V and 2 bases from J; bases unmatched to any gene: 11. CDR3 sequence reads: CARSSIQGKGTYEQYF. CDR3 DNA: TGTGCCAGAAGCTCGATACAGGGGAAGGGGACCTACGAGCAGTACTTC.

The chain recombines TRBV5-4 with TRBJ1-1; 8 nucleotides line up with TRBD1. Losses at the gene ends were 4 bases for V and 2 bases for J; bases not matched to a gene: 7. Germline V gene sequence: CDR1 SGHNT, CDR2 YYREEE (reference sequence). The CDR3 consists of 15 residues. The chain's CDR3 is CASSMDDRGNTEAFF. DNA of the CDR3: TGTGCCAGCAGCATGGACGACAGGGGTAACACTGAAGCTTTCTTT.

The V and J genes are TRBV5-5 and TRBJ2-3; the D gene is possibly TRBD2 (6 bases). Germline-derived CDR1 and CDR2 are SGHKS and YYEKEE (reference sequence). The CDR3 has 16 residues. V lost 3 bases and J lost 1, with 15 bases in between. CDR3 sequence (DNA): TGTGCCAGCAGCTCATGGCTGGCTAGCGGCACAGATACGCAGTATTTT. Translation gives CASSSWLASGTDTQYF.

The rearrangement uses TRBV9 and TRBJ2-3; 8 bases agree with TRBD2. V lost 7 bases and J lost 3; bases outside the gene matches: 7. The CDR3 runs 14 residues. CDR1 is SGDLS, CDR2 YYNGEE, per germline. The CDR3 DNA follows: TGTGCCAGCCGGGGGCGGGGGGCAACAGATACGCAGTATTTT. It specifies CASRGRGATDTQYF. Variable domain in full (rest from reference TRBV9 and TRBJ2-3): DSGVTQTPKHLITATGQRVTLRCSPRSGDLSVYWYQQSLDQGLQFLIQYYNGEERAKGNILERFSAQQFPDLHSELNLSSLELGDSALYFCASRGRGATDTQYFGPGTRLTVL.

The gene calls are TRBV5-1 and TRBJ1-6; D possibly corresponds to TRBD1 (6 bases). The CDR3 loop spans 16 amino acids. CDR1 is SGHRS, CDR2 YFSETQ, per germline. The V gene lost 4 bases and the J gene lost 7 bases, with 18 bases spanning the gap. Here the CDR3 reads CASSPGTSGGNSPLHF. The CDR3 DNA reads TGCGCCAGCAGCCCGGGGACATCGGGGGGGAATTCACCCCTCCACTTT.

This clone was seen only a few times. The chain recombines TRBV7-9 with TRBJ2-7; maybe TRBD2 (5 bases). V lost 5 bases, J lost 6 bases, and 11 bases lay in between. The CDR3 extends over 12 amino acids. Germline V gene lookup returns CDR1 SEHNR and CDR2 FQNEAQ (reference sequence). CDR3 sequence reads: CASSPPGSEQYF. CDR3 bases: TGTGCCAGCAGCCCTCCGGGAAGCGAGCAGTACTTC.

V gene TRBV19 combines with J gene TRBJ2-7; D remains ambiguous. The V end was cut by 3 bases, the J end by 0 bases, with 9 bases between. This CDR3 is built from 14 residues. The germline V gene encodes CDR1 LNHDA and CDR2 SQIVND (reference sequence). Here the CDR3 DNA reads TGTGCCAGTAGTATGAGGCCGGGCTCCTACGAGCAGTACTTC. It specifies CASSMRPGSYEQYF.

The genes are TRBV27 and TRBJ2-7; TRBD2 might be the D (5 bases). V gave up 3 bases and J gave up 6 bases, with 15 bases separating them. CDR1 is MNHEY and CDR2 is SMNVEV in the germline V gene (reference sequence). This CDR3 contains 14 residues. The CDR3 DNA is TGTGCCAGCAGTTTCGGGAACAGAAGGAGCGAGCAGTACTTC. Its translation: CASSFGNRRSEQYF.

V and J are TRBV20-1 and TRBJ1-1, with D perhaps matching TRBD1 (5 bases). Germline V gene sequence: CDR1 DFQATT, CDR2 SNEGSKA (reference sequence). V gave up 3 bases and J gave up 6 bases, with 17 bases separating them. CDR3 length: 14 amino acids. CDR3 protein: CSASLGRAAAEAFF. DNA for the CDR3: TGCAGTGCTAGTCTTGGCAGGGCGGCCGCTGAAGCTTTCTTT.

The chain has TRBV6-5 and TRBJ2-7; weak D call: TRBD1 (5 bases). Germline CDR1 is MNHEY and CDR2 is SVGAGI. The V and J ends lost 6 bases and 5 bases respectively, with 17 bases between them. This CDR3 comprises 14 residues. The CDR3 region is CASRRPQGGNEQYF. The CDR3 DNA reads as TGTGCCAGCAGAAGACCCCAGGGTGGGAACGAGCAGTACTTC.

The chain recombines TRBV27 with TRBJ1-5; 9 nucleotides agree with TRBD1. Per the germline V gene, CDR1 is MNHEY and CDR2 is SMNVEV (reference sequence). Trimming cost V 2 bases and J 7 bases; bases outside gene matches: 9. The CDR3 has 16 residues. In DNA, the CDR3 is TGTGCCAGCAGTTTAAAGAAAGGGACAGGGAGCCAGCCCCAGCATTTT. This sequence encodes CASSLKKGTGSQPQHF.

The CDR3 DNA reads as TGCGCCAGCAGACAACTAACTAGCGGGAGTCGACACGAGCAGTACTTC. As protein: CASRQLTSGSRHEQYF. V and J are TRBV4-1 and TRBJ2-7; 11 bases align to TRBD2. The CDR3 runs 16 residues. After removal of 6 bases from V and 5 bases from J, the junction contained 12 bases not matched to a gene. Germline V lookup: CDR1 MGHRA, CDR2 YSYEKL.